This TCR beta chain was sequenced for a study of radiotherapy plus CTLA-4 blockade in lung cancer. This clone was seen once. V was trimmed by 4 bases and J by 2 bases, leaving 14 bases between them. CDR3 length: 15 residues. The germline V gene encodes CDR1 SGHVS and CDR2 FNYEAQ. The method was immunoSEQ multiplex PCR; TCRdb's version includes in-frame clones alone and lacks a portion of them. The sample records about 110,000 clones, 70% to 85% being singletons. The material sequenced was peripheral blood, taken from a patient treated with radiotherapy plus ipilimumab. The sequence derives from a human donor with non-small cell lung cancer that progressed on radiotherapy plus ipilimumab. Some clones in this sample may be carry-over from other donors' samples. The genes are TRBV7-6 and TRBJ1-1, with D perhaps TRBD1 (6 bases). The CDR3 loop is CASSSIRGRNTEAFF. The CDR3, as DNA: TGTGCCAGCAGCTCCATCAGGGGAAGAAACACTGAAGCTTTCTTT.